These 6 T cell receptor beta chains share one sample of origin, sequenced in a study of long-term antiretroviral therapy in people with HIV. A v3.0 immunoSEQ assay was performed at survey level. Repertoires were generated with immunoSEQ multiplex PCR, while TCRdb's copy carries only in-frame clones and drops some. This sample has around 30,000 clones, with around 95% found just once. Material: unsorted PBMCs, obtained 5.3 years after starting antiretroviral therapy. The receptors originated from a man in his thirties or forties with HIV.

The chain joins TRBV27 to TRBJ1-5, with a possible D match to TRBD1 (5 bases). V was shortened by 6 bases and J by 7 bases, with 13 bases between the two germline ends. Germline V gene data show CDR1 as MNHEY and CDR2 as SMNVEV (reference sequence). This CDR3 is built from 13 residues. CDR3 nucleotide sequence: TGTGCCAGCAGCCCAGGGTCGGGACAGCCCCAGCATTTT. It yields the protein CASSPGSGQPQHF.

CDR3 sequence reads: CASCLGSGATNEKLFF. The CDR3 coding sequence is TGTGCCAGTTGCCTGGGGTCAGGAGCAACTAATGAAAAACTGTTTTTT. The chain is built from TRBV19 and TRBJ1-4, with unresolved D. The V end lost 8 bases, the J end lost 0 bases, and 16 bases lay between the germline ends. The CDR3 extends over 16 amino acids. Looked up from germline, CDR1 is LNHDA and CDR2 is SQIVND (reference sequence).

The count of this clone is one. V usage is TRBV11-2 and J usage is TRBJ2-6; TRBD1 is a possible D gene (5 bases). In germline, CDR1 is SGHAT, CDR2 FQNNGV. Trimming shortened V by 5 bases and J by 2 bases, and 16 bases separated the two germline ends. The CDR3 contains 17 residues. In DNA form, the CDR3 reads TGTGCCAGCAGCCCCCGGTGGGGCTACCCTGGGGCCAACGTCCTGACTTTC. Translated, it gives CASSPRWGYPGANVLTF.

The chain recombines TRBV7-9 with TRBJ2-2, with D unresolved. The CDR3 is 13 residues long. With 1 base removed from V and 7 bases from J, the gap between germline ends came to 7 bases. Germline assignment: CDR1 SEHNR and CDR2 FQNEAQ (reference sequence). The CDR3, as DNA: TGTGCCAGCAGCTTAGTAGGGAACGGGGAGCTGTTTTTT. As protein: CASSLVGNGELFF.

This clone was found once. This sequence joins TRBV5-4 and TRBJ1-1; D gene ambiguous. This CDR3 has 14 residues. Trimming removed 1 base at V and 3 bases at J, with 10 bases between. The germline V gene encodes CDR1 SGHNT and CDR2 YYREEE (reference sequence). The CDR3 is CASSLWPEDTEAFF. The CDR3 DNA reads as TGTGCCAGCAGCTTGTGGCCCGAAGACACTGAAGCTTTCTTT.

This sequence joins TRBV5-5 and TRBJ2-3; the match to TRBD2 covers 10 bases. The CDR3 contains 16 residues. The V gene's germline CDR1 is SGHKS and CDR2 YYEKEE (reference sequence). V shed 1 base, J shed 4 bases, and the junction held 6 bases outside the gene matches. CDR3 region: CASSLRRSGRADTQYF. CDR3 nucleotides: TGTGCCAGCAGCTTGAGGAGGAGCGGGAGGGCAGATACGCAGTATTTT.